Listed below are T cell receptor beta chains from one sample, sequenced in a study of cytomegalovirus exposure and HLA in healthy donors. Sequencing used immunoSEQ multiplex PCR; TCRdb keeps in-frame clones, though not all of them. The sample has 100,000 to 150,000 clones, 74% seen once. Sequencing was performed on PBMCs. These receptors originate from a man aged 35-49 years in good health and CMV-seropositive. The CDR3 runs from the conserved cysteine through the conserved F or W. The order of the fields is CDR3 DNA, CDR3 protein, V gene, clone size, D gene, J gene. A D gene is named only where the DNA matches it firmly. Rows may omit the clone size; those that give it use once, few, many or a size class.

CDR3nt: TGTGCCAGCAGCTCCCGGGACAGTGGCTACACCTTC; CDR3aa: CASSSRDSGYTF; v_gene: TRBV7-8; abundance: -; d_gene: TRBD1; j_gene: TRBJ1-2
CDR3nt: TGTGCCAGTACCCAGGGGCGGGGGTACACTGAAGCTTTCTTT; CDR3aa: CASTQGRGYTEAFF; v_gene: TRBV19; abundance: few; d_gene: -; j_gene: TRBJ1-1
CDR3nt: TGTGCCAGCAGGAAATCCCAGGGGGCGAGGTCTGGAAACACCATATATTTT; CDR3aa: CASRKSQGARSGNTIYF; v_gene: TRBV28; abundance: -; d_gene: TRBD1; j_gene: TRBJ1-3
CDR3nt: TGTGCCAGCAGACCGCCCGGGGAGCGAGATTCACCCCTCCACTTT; CDR3aa: CASRPPGERDSPLHF; v_gene: TRBV6-5; abundance: -; d_gene: -; j_gene: TRBJ1-6
CDR3nt: TGCGCCAGCAGCTTGACGTCAGGGAACTATGGCTACACCTTC; CDR3aa: CASSLTSGNYGYTF; v_gene: TRBV5-1; abundance: -; d_gene: -; j_gene: TRBJ1-2
CDR3nt: TGTGCCAGCAGGACGGGGGGGGACGATGAAAAACTGTTTTTT; CDR3aa: CASRTGGDDEKLFF; v_gene: TRBV28; abundance: -; d_gene: -; j_gene: TRBJ1-4
CDR3nt: TGTGCCAGCAGCCTAATGCTAGTTCGCGAGCAGTACTTC; CDR3aa: CASSLMLVREQYF; v_gene: TRBV6-1; abundance: few; d_gene: -; j_gene: TRBJ2-7
CDR3nt: TGTGCCAGCAGTGAGAAGGGCGGGGGGGCATCCGATACGCAGTATTTT; CDR3aa: CASSEKGGGASDTQYF; v_gene: TRBV6-1; abundance: -; d_gene: TRBD2; j_gene: TRBJ2-3
CDR3nt: TGTGCCAGCAGCTCCGGACTGATTGAAGCTTTCTTT; CDR3aa: CASSSGLIEAFF; v_gene: TRBV5-5; abundance: -; d_gene: -; j_gene: TRBJ1-1
CDR3nt: TGTGCCAGCAGTTACGGGCCTAGCGGGGAGGGCTACGAGCAGTACTTC; CDR3aa: CASSYGPSGEGYEQYF; v_gene: TRBV6-5; abundance: -; d_gene: TRBD2; j_gene: TRBJ2-7
CDR3nt: TGCGGAGCGGGCCTATACAATGAGCAGTTCTTC; CDR3aa: CGAGLYNEQFF; v_gene: TRBV29-1; abundance: -; d_gene: -; j_gene: TRBJ2-1